The sequence of this T cell receptor beta chain was determined in a study of CD8+ T cells in alopecia areata. As for the study in general: Treated patients were given 5 to 10 mg oral tofacitinib twice daily. Study findings and constraints: For lesional scalp, especially alopecia totalis/universalis, clonality was higher than in normal scalp.

This clone occurred a few times. The target antigen is unknown. The germline gives CDR1 SGHDN, CDR2 FVKESK. V was pared by 1 base and J by 2 bases, with 9 bases between. This CDR3 spans 15 amino acids. After isolation, RNA underwent reverse transcription to generate cDNA as the sequencing template. The protocol was immunoSEQ multiplex PCR, while the TCRdb copy is restricted to in-frame clones and leaves out a portion. The data contain under 250,000 clones, roughly 57% of them singletons. The sorting of PBMCs gave CD4+ and CD8+ T cells. This chain joins TRBV14 and TRBJ1-3; D is possibly TRBD1 (5 bases). The TCR comes from a human donor with alopecia areata. The material sequenced was CD4+ T cells sorted from blood, taken at week 0. CDR3 loop: CASSQGLGAGNTIYF. The CDR3 DNA reads as TGTGCCAGCAGCCAAGGGCTGGGGGCTGGAAACACCATATATTTT.